The sequence of this T cell receptor (beta chain) was determined in a study of early T cells in non-severe SARS-CoV-2 infection. Each cDNA molecule carried a unique molecular identifier. MiXCR, run by TCRdb on the 5' RACE reads, gives a single entry per CDR3 protein. Of roughly 29,000 distinct CDR3 sequences listed, 5.3% were seen once; the top ten hold around 4.5%. Per the germline V gene, CDR1 is LGHNA and CDR2 is YSLEER. The germline V and J ends were trimmed by 4 bases and 0 bases, with 13 bases remaining between them. The CDR3 contains 15 residues. This clonotype appeared many times. Sequencing was done on a sample of whole blood. The chain carries TRBV4-3 and TRBJ2-7, with TRBD1 as a possible D gene (5 bases). The clonotype originates from an adult who was a healthcare worker with PCR-confirmed SARS-CoV-2 infection or an uninfected control (not recorded which). The CDR3 reads CASSPSDTNSYEQYF. The CDR3 DNA sequence: TGCGCCAGCAGCCCATCGGACACGAACTCCTACGAGCAGTACTTC.